This T cell receptor beta chain was identified during a study of T cells in localized non-small cell lung cancer. Remarks on this clone: Its antigen is unidentified.

Study-wide results and caveats: Uninvolved nearby lung showed the greatest T cell clonality, exceeding that found in tumor. Appearing in adjacent lung were a median roughly 60 of the top 100 tumor clones.

Here immunoSEQ multiplex PCR was the method, and the copy in TCRdb shows in-frame clones only, minus some. The sample has 130,000 or so clones; around 89% are singletons. The CDR3 has 11 residues. Trimming cost V 4 bases and J 1 base, with 2 bases left between them. CDR1 SGHTS and CDR2 YDEGEE come from the germline V gene. The TCR originated in a female donor older than 55 with stage I lung adenocarcinoma. Sequences were derived from peripheral blood, sampled before any cancer treatment. This chain uses TRBV5-8 with TRBJ2-5; D unclear. CDR3 loop: CASSIQETQYF. For the CDR3, the DNA is TGTGCCAGCAGCATCCAAGAGACCCAGTACTTC.